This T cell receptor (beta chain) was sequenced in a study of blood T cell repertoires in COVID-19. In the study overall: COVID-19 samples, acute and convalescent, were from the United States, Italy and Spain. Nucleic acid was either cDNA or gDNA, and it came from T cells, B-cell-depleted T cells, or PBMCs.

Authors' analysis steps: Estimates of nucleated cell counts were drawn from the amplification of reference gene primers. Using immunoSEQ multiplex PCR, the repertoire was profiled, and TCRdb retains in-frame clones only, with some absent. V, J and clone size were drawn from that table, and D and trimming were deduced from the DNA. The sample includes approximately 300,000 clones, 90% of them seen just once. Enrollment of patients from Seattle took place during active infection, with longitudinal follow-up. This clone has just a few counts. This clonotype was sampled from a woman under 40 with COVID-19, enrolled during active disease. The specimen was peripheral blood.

The CDR3 protein is CAINPGESYEQYF. In DNA, the CDR3 is TGTGCCATCAATCCAGGGGAATCCTACGAGCAGTACTTC. This chain joins TRBV10-3 and TRBJ2-7; D possibly corresponds to TRBD1 (6 bases). The CDR3 contains 13 residues. CDR1 and CDR2 from the germline V gene are ENHRY and SYGVKD. With 7 bases removed from V and 1 base from J, the gap between germline ends came to 11 bases.